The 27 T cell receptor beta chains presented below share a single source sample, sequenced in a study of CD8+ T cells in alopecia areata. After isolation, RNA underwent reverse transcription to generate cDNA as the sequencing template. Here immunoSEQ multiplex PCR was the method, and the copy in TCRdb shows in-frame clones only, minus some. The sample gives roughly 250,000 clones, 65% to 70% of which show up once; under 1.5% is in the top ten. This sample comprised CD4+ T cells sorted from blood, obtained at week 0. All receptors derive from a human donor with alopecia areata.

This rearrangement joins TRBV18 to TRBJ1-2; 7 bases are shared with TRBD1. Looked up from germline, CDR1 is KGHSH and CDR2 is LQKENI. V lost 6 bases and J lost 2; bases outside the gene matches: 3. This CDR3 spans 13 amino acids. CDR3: CASSMGQNYGYTF. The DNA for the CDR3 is TGTGCCAGCTCGATGGGACAGAACTATGGCTACACCTTC. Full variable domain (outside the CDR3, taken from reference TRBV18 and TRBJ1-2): NAGVMQNPRHLVRRRGQEARLRCSPMKGHSHVYWYRQLPEEGLKFMVYLQKENIIDESGMPKERFSAEFPKEGPSILRIQQVVRGDSAAYFCASSMGQNYGYTFGSGTRLTVV.

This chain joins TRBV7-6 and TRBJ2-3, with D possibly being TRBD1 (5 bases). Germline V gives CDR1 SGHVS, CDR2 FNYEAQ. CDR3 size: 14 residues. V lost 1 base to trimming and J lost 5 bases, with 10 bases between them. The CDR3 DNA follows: TGTGCCAGCAGCTTAGGAGCAGGGCGAGATACGCAGTATTTT. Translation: CASSLGAGRDTQYF.

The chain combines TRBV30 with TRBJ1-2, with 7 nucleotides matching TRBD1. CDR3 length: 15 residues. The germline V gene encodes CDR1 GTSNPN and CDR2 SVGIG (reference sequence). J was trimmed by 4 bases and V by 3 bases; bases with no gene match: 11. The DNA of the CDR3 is TGTGCCTGGAGCCTGGACAGGATGATTAGCTATGGCTACACCTTC. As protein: CAWSLDRMISYGYTF.

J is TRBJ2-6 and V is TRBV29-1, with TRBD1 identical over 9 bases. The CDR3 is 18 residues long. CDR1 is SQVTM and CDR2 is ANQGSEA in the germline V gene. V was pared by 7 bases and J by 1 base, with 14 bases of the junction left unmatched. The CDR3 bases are TGCAGCGCCGGCGGTATGGGACAGGGCGCTTCTGGGGCCAACGTCCTGACTTTC. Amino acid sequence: CSAGGMGQGASGANVLTF.

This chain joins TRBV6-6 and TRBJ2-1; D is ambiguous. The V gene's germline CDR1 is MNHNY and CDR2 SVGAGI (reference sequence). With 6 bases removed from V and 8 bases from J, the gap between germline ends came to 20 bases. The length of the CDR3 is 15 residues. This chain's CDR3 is CASRPTPDKGDEQFF. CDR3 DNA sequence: TGTGCCAGCAGACCTACCCCCGACAAGGGCGATGAGCAGTTCTTC.

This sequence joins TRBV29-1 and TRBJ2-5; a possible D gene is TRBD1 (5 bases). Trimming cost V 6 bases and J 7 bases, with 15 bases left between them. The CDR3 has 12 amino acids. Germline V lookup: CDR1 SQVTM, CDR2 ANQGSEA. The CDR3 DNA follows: TGCAGCGTAGAGAAGGGGTATGGGACCCAGTACTTC. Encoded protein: CSVEKGYGTQYF.

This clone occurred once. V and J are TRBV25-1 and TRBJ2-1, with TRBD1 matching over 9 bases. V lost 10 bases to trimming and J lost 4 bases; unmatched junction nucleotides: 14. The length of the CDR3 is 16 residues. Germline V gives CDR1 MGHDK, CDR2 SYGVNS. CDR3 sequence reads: CATAWKTGGRYNEQFF. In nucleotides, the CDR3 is TGTGCCACCGCATGGAAGACAGGGGGACGTTACAATGAGCAGTTCTTC.

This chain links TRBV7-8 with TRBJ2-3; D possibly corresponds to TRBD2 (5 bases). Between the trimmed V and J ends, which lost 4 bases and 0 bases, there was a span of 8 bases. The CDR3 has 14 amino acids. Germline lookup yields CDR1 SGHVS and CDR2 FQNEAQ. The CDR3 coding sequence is TGTGCCAGCAGCTATAGCGCTAGCACAGATACGCAGTATTTT. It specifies CASSYSASTDTQYF.

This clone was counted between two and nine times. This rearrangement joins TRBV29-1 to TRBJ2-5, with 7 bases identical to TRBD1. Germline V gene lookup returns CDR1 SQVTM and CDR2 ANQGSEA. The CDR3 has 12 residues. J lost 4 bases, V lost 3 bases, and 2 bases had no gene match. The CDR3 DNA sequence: TGCAGCGTTGACCCAGGGGGAGAGACCCAGTACTTC. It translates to CSVDPGGETQYF. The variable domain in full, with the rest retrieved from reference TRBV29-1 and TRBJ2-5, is SAVISQKPSRDICQRGTSLTIQCQVDSQVTMMFWYRQQPGQSLTLIATANQGSEATYESGFVIDKFPISRPNLTFSTLTVSNMSPEDSSIYLCSVDPGGETQYFGPGTRLLVL.

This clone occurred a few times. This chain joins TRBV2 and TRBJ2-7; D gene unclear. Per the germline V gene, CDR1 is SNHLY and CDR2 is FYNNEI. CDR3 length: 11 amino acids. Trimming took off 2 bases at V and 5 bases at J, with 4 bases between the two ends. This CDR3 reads CASSERDEQYF. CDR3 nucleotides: TGTGCCAGCAGTGAAAGGGACGAGCAGTACTTC.

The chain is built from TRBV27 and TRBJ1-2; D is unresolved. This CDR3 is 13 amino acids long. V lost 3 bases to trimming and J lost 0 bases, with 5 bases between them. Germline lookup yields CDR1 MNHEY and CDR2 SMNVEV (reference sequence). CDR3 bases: TGTGCCAGCAGTTTTCTAGCTAACTATGGCTACACCTTC. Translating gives CASSFLANYGYTF.

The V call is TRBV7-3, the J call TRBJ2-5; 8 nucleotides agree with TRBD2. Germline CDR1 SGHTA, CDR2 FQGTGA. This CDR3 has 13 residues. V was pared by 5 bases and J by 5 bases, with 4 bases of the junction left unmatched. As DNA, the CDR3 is TGTGCCAGCAGCCCCAGCGGGAGTGAGACCCAGTACTTC. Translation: CASSPSGSETQYF.

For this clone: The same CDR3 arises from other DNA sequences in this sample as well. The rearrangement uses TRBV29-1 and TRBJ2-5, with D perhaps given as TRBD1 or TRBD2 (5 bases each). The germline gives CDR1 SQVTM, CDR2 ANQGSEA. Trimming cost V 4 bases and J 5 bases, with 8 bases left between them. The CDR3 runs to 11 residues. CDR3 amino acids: CSVVGEETQYF. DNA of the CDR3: TGCAGCGTTGTAGGGGAGGAGACCCAGTACTTC.

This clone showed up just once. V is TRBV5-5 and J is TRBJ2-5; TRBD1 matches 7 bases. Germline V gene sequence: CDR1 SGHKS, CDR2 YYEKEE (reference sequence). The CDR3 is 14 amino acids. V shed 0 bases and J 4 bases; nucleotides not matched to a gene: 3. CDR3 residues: CASSLEGARETQYF. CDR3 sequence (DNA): TGTGCCAGCAGCTTGGAGGGGGCTCGAGAGACCCAGTACTTC.

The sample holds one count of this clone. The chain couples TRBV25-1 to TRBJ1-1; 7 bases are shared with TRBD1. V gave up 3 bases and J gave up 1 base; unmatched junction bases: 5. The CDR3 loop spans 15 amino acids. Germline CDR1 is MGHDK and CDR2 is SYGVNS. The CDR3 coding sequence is TGTGCCAGCAGTGACGACAGGGTTGGGAACACTGAAGCTTTCTTT. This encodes CASSDDRVGNTEAFF.

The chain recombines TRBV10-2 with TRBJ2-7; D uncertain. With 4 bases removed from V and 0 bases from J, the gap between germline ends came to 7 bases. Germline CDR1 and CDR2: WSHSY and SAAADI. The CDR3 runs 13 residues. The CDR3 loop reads CASSARSSYEQYF. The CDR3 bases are TGCGCCAGCAGTGCCAGGAGCTCCTACGAGCAGTACTTC.

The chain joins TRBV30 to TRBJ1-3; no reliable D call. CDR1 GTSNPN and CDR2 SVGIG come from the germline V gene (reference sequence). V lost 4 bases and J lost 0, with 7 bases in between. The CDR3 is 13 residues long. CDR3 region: CAWTRGSGNTIYF. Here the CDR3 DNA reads TGTGCCTGGACCCGAGGCTCTGGAAACACCATATATTTT. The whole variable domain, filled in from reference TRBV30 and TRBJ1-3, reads SQTIHQWPATLVQPVGSPLSLECTVEGTSNPNLYWYRQAAGRGLQLLFYSVGIGQISSEVPQNLSASRPQDRQFILSSKKLLLSDSGFYLCAWTRGSGNTIYFGEGSWLTVV.

The CDR3 DNA is TGTGCCTGGGGGCCAGACACAGATACGCAGTATTTT. This gives the protein CAWGPDTDTQYF. The chain combines TRBV30 with TRBJ2-3; D is undetermined. Germline loops: CDR1 GTSNPN, CDR2 SVGIG (reference sequence). This CDR3 region has 12 residues. Trimming removed 5 bases from V and 2 bases from J, with 8 bases in between. The full variable domain, in which reference TRBV30 and TRBJ2-3 provide the parts outside the CDR3, is SQTIHQWPATLVQPVGSPLSLECTVEGTSNPNLYWYRQAAGRGLQLLFYSVGIGQISSEVPQNLSASRPQDRQFILSSKKLLLSDSGFYLCAWGPDTDTQYFGPGTRLTVL.

The CDR3 spells CASSLDGTSNYGYTF. The CDR3 DNA reads as TGTGCCAGCAGCTTAGACGGAACGTCTAACTATGGCTACACCTTC. The chain recombines TRBV7-2 with TRBJ1-2; no clear D gene. The CDR3 runs 15 residues. Looked up from germline, CDR1 is SGHTA and CDR2 is FQGNSA. The V end was cut by 1 base, the J end by 0 bases, with 9 bases between.

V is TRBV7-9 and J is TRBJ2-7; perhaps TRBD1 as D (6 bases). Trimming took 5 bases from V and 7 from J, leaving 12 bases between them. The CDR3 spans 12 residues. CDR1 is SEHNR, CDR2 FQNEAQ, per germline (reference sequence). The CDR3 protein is CASSLTTGEQYF. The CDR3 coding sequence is TGTGCCAGCAGCCTAACGACAGGAGAGCAGTACTTC.

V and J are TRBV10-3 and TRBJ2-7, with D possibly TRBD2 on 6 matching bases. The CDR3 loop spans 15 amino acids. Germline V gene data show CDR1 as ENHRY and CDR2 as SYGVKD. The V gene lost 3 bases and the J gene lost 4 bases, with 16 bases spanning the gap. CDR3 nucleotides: TGTGCCATCAGTGATATGCGGGGAGTCGTGTACGAGCAGTACTTC. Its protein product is CAISDMRGVVYEQYF.

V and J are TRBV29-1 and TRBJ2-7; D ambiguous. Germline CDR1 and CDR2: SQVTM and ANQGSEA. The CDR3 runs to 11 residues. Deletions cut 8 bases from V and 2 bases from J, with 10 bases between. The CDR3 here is CSPLATYEQYF. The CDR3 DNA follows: TGCAGCCCTCTTGCAACCTACGAGCAGTACTTC.

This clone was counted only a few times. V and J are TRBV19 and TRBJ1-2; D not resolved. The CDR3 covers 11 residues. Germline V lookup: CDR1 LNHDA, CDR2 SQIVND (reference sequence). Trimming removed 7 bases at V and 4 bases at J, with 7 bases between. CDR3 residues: CASNGGYGYTF. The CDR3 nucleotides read TGTGCCAGTAATGGCGGCTATGGCTACACCTTC.

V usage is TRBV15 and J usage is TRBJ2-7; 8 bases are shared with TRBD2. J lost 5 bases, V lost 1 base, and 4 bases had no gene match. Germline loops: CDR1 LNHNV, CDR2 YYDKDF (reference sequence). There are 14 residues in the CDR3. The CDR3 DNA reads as TGTGCCACCAGCAGAGCCGGCGGGGGGCACGAGCAGTACTTC. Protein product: CATSRAGGGHEQYF.

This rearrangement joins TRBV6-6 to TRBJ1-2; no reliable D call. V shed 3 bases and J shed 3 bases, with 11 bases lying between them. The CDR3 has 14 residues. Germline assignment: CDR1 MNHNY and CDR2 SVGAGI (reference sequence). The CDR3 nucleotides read TGTGCCAGCAGTTATAAGGCCGGACACTATGGCTACACCTTC. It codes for CASSYKAGHYGYTF.

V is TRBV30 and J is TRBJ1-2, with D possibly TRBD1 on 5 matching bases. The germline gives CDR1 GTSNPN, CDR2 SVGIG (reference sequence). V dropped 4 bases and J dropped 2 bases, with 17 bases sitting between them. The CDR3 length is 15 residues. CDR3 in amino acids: CAWTPGFGENYGYTF. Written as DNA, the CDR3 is TGTGCCTGGACGCCAGGGTTCGGGGAAAACTATGGCTACACCTTC.

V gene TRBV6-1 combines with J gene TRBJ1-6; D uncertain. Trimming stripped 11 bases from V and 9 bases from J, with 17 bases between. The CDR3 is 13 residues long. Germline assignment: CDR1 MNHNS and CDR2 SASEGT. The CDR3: CACLTYLSSPLHF. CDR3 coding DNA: TGTGCCTGCCTGACCTATTTGTCTTCACCCCTCCACTTT.